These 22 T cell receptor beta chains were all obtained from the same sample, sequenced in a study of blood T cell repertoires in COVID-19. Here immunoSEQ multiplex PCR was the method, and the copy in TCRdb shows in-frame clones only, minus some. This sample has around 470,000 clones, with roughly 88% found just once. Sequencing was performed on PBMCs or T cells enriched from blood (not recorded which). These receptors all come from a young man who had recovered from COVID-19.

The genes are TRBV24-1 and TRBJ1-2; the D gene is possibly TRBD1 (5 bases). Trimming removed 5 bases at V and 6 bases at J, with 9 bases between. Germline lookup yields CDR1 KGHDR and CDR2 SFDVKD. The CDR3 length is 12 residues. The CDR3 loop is CATSVAGDGYTF. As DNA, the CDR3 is TGTGCCACCAGTGTTGCGGGGGATGGCTACACCTTC.

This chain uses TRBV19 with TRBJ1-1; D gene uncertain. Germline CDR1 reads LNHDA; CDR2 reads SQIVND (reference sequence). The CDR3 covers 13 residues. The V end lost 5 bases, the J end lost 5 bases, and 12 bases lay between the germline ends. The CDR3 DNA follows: TGTGCCAGTAGTCTACCAATTCCGACTGAAGCTTTCTTT. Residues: CASSLPIPTEAFF.

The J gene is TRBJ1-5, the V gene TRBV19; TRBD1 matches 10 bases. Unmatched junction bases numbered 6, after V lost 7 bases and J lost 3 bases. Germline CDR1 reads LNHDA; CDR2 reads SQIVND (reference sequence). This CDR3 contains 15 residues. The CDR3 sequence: CASKRGQGDNQPQHF. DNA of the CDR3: TGTGCCAGTAAGAGAGGACAGGGGGACAATCAGCCCCAGCATTTT.

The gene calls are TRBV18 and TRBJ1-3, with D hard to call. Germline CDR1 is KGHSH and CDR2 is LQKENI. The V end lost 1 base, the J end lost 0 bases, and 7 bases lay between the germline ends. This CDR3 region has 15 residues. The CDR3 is CASSPRTTSGNTIYF. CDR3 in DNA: TGTGCCAGCTCACCACGCACAACCTCTGGAAACACCATATATTTT.

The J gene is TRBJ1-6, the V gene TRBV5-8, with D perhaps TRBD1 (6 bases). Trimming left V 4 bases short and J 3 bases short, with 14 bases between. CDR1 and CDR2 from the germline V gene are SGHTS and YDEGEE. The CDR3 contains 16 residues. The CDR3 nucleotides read TGTGCCAGCAGCCTGGGGGGCCGCTACTATAATTCACCCCTCCACTTT. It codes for CASSLGGRYYNSPLHF.

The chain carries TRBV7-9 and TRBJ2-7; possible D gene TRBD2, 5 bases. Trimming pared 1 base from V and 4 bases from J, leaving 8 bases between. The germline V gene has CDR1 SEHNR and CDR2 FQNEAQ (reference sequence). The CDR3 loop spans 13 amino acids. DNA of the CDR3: TGTGCCAGCAGCTTAGTAGGCGGGTACGAGCAGTACTTC. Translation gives CASSLVGGYEQYF. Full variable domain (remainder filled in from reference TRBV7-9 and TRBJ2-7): DTGVSQNPRHKITKRGQNVTFRCDPISEHNRLYWYRQTLGQGPEFLTYFQNEAQLEKSRLLSDRFSAERPKGSFSTLEIQRTEQGDSAMYLCASSLVGGYEQYFGPGTRLTVT.

For the CDR3, the DNA is TGTGCCGGATTTTCCGGGACAGGGGTCCCAGGCTACACCTTC. This codes for CAGFSGTGVPGYTF. The chain recombines TRBV7-3 with TRBJ1-2, with TRBD1 matching 10 bases. The CDR3 has 14 amino acids. Germline loops: CDR1 SGHTA, CDR2 FQGTGA. V lost 11 bases to trimming and J lost 8 bases; unmatched junction nucleotides: 14.

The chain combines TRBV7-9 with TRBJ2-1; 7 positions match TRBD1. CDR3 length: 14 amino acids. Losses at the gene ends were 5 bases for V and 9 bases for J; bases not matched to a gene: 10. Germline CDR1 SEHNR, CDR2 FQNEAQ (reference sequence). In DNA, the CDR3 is TGTGCCAGCAGCCTCCTCGGACAGGTCTCTGAGCAGTTCTTC. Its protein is CASSLLGQVSEQFF. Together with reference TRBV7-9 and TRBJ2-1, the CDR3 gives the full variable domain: DTGVSQNPRHKITKRGQNVTFRCDPISEHNRLYWYRQTLGQGPEFLTYFQNEAQLEKSRLLSDRFSAERPKGSFSTLEIQRTEQGDSAMYLCASSLLGQVSEQFFGPGTRLTVL.

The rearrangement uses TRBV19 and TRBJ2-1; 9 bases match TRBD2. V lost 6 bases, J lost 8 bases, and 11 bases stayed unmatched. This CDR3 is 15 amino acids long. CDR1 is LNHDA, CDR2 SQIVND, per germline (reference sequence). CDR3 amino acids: CASRSGAGGEHEQFF. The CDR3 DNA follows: TGTGCCAGTAGATCAGGTGCGGGGGGGGAGCATGAGCAGTTCTTC.

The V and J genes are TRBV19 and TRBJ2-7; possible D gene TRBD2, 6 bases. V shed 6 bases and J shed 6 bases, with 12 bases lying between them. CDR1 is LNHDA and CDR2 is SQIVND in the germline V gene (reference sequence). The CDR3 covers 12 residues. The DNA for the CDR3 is TGTGCCAGTAGCTATTGGGGAGGCGAGCAGTACTTC. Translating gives CASSYWGGEQYF.

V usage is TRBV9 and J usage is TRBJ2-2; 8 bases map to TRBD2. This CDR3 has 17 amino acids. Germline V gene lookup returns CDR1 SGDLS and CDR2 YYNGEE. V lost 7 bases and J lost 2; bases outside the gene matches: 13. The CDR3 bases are TGTGCCAGCGGTGGCGGGGGGTGGACTAGCAACACCGGGGAGCTGTTTTTT. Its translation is CASGGGGWTSNTGELFF.

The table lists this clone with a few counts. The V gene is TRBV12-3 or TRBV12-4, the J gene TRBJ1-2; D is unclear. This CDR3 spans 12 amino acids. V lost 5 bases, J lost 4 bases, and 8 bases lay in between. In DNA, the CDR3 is TGTGCCAGCAGTCGACTGGCCTATGGCTACACCTTC. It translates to CASSRLAYGYTF.

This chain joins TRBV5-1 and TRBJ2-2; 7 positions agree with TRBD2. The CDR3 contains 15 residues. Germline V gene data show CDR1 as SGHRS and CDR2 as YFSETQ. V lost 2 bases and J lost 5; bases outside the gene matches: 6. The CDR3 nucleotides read TGCGCCAGCAGCTTAGGGAGGGAAGGAACCGGGGAGCTGTTTTTT. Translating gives CASSLGREGTGELFF.

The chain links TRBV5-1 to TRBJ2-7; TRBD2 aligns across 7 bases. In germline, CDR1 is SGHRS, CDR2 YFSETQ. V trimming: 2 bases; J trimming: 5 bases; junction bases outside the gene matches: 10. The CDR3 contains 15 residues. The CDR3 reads CASSFGAGDKDEQYF. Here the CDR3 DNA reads TGCGCCAGCAGCTTCGGTGCGGGAGACAAGGACGAGCAGTACTTC.

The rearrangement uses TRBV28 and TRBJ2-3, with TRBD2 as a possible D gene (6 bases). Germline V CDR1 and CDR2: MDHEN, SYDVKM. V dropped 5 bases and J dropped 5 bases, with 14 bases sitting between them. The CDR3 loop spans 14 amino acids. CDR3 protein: CASSLTGTQDTQYF. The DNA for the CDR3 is TGTGCCAGCAGTCTTACCGGGACTCAAGATACGCAGTATTTT.

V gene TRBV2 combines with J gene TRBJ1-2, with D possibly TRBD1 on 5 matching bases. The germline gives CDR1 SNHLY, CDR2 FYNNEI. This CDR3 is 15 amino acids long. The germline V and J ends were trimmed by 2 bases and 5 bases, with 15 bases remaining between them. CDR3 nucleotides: TGTGCCAGCAGTGAATGGGGCACTACGAGATATGGCTACACCTTC. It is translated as CASSEWGTTRYGYTF.

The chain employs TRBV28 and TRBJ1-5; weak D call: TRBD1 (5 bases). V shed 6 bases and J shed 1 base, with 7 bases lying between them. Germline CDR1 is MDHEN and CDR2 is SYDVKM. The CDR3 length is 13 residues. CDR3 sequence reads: CASRRDSNQPQHF. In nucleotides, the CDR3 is TGTGCCAGCAGGCGGGACAGCAATCAGCCCCAGCATTTT.

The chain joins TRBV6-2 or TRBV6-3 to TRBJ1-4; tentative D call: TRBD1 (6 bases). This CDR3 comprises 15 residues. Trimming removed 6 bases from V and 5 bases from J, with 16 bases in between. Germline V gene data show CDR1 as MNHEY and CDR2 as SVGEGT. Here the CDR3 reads CASSFGQRLNEKLFF. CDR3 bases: TGTGCCAGCAGCTTTGGACAGAGGCTAAATGAAAAACTGTTTTTT.

This chain's CDR3 is CASSVVVNTEAFF. DNA of the CDR3: TGTGCCAGCAGCGTAGTAGTTAACACTGAAGCTTTCTTT. The genes are TRBV9 and TRBJ1-1; no clear D gene. V dropped 0 bases and J dropped 2 bases, with 5 bases sitting between them. Germline V gene data show CDR1 as SGDLS and CDR2 as YYNGEE. The CDR3 is 13 residues long.

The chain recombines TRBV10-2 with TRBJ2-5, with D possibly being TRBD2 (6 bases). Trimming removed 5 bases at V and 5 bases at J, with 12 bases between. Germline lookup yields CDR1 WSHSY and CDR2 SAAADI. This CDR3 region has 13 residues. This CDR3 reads CASSMAGRETQYF. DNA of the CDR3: TGCGCCAGCAGTATGGCGGGAAGGGAGACCCAGTACTTC.

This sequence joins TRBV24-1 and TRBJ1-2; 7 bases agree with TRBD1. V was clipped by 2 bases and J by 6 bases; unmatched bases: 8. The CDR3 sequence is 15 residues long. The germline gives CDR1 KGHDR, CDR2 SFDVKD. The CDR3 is CATSDSGTEKNGYTF. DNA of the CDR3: TGTGCCACCAGTGATTCAGGGACAGAAAAGAATGGCTACACCTTC.

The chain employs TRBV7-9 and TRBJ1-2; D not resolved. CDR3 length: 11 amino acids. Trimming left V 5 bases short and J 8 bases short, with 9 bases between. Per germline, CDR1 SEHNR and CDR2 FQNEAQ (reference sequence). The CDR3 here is CASSTTRGYTF. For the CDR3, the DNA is TGTGCCAGCAGCACGACGCGGGGCTACACCTTC. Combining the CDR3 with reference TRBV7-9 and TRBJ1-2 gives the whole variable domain DTGVSQNPRHKITKRGQNVTFRCDPISEHNRLYWYRQTLGQGPEFLTYFQNEAQLEKSRLLSDRFSAERPKGSFSTLEIQRTEQGDSAMYLCASSTTRGYTFGSGTRLTVV.